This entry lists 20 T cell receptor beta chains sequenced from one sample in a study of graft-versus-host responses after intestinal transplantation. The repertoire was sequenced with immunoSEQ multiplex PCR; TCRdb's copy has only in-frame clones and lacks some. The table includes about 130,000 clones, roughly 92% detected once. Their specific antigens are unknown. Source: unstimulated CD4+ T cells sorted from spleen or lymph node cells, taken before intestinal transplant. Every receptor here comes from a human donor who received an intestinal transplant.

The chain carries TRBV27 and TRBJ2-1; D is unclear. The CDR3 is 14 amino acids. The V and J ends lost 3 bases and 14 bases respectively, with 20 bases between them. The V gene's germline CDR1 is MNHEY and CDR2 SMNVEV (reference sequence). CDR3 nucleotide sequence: TGTGCCAGCAGTTTGCCCGGAACCACCATGGAGAAGTTCTTC. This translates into CASSLPGTTMEKFF.

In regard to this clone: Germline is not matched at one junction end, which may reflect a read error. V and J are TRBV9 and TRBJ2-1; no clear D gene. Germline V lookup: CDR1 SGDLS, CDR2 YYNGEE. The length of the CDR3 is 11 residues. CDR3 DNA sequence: TGTGCCAGCAGCCAATACAGTGAGCAGTTCTTC. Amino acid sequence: CASSQYSEQFF.

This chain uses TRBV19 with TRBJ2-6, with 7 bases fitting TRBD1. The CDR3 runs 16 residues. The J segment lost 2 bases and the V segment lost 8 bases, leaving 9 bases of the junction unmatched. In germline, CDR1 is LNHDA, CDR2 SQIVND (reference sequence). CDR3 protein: CASLRDRETGANVLTF. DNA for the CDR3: TGTGCCAGTCTCCGGGACAGAGAAACTGGGGCCAACGTCCTGACTTTC.

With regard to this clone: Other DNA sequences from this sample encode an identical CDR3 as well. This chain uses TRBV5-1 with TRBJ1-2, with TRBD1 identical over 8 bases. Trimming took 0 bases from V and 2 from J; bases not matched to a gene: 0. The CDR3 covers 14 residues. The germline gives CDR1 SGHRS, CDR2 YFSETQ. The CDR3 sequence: CASSLGQGNYGYTF. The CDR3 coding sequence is TGCGCCAGCAGCTTGGGACAGGGGAACTATGGCTACACCTTC.

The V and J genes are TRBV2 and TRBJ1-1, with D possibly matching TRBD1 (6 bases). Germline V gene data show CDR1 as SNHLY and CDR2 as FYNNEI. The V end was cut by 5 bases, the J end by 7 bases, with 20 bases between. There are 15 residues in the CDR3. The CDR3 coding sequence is TGTGCCAGCAGTCGCGAAGGGGGGGAGCACCATGAAGCTTTCTTT. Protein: CASSREGGEHHEAFF. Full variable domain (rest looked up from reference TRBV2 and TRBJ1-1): EPEVTQTPSHQVTQMGQEVILRCVPISNHLYFYWYRQILGQKVEFLVSFYNNEISEKSEIFDDQFSVERPDGSNFTLKIRSTKLEDSAMYFCASSREGGEHHEAFFGQGTRLTVV.

CDR3 sequence (DNA): TGCGCCAGCAGCTTCTCTCGGGGCACCTCTGGGGCCAACGTCCTGACTTTC. It translates to CASSFSRGTSGANVLTF. The rearrangement links TRBV5-1 to TRBJ2-6; D assignment may be TRBD1 or TRBD2 (5 bases each). Germline V gene sequence: CDR1 SGHRS, CDR2 YFSETQ. V was pared by 2 bases and J by 0 bases, with 12 bases between. CDR3 length: 17 amino acids. The complete variable domain, with remaining parts taken from reference TRBV5-1 and TRBJ2-6, reads KAGVTQTPRYLIKTRGQQVTLSCSPISGHRSVSWYQQTPGQGLQFLFEYFSETQRNKGNFPGRFSGRQFSNSRSEMNVSTLELGDSALYLCASSFSRGTSGANVLTFGAGSRLTVL.

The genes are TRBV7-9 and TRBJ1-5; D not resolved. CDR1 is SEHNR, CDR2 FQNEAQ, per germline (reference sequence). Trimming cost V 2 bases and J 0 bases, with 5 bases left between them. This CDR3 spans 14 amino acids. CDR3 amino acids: CASSLKDSNQPQHF. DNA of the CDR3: TGTGCCAGCAGCTTAAAAGATAGCAATCAGCCCCAGCATTTT.

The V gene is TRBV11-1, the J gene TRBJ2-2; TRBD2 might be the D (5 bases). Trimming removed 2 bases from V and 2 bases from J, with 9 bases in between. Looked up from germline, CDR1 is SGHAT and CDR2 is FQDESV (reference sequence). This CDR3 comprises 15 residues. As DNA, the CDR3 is TGTGCCAGCAGCTTATCCGGGATAAACACCGGGGAGCTGTTTTTT. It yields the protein CASSLSGINTGELFF.

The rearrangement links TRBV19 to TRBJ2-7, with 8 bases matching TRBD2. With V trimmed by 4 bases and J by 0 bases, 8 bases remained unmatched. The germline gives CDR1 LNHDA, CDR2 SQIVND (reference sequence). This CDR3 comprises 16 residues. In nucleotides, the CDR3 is TGTGCCAGTAGTAGACAACCGGGAGGGAGCTCCTACGAGCAGTACTTC. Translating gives CASSRQPGGSSYEQYF.

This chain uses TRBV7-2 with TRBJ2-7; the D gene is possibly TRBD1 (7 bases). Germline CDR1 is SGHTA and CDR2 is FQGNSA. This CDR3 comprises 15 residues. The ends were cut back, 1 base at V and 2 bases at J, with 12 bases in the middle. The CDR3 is CASSLGGTAPYEQYF. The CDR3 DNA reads TGTGCCAGCAGCTTAGGCGGGACAGCGCCCTACGAGCAGTACTTC.

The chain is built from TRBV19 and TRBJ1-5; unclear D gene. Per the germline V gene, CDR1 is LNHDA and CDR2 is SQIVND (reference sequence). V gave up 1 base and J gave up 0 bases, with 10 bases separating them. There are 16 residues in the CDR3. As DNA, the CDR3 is TGTGCCAGTAGTATAGCTCACCTCAATAGCAATCAGCCCCAGCATTTT. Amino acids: CASSIAHLNSNQPQHF.

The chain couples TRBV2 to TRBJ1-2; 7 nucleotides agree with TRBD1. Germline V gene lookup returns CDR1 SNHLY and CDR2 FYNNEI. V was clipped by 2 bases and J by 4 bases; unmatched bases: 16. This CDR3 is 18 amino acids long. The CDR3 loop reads CASSEKWTGHPFRYGYTF. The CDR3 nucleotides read TGTGCCAGCAGTGAAAAATGGACAGGTCATCCTTTCCGCTATGGCTACACCTTC. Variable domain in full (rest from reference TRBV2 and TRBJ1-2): EPEVTQTPSHQVTQMGQEVILRCVPISNHLYFYWYRQILGQKVEFLVSFYNNEISEKSEIFDDQFSVERPDGSNFTLKIRSTKLEDSAMYFCASSEKWTGHPFRYGYTFGSGTRLTVV.

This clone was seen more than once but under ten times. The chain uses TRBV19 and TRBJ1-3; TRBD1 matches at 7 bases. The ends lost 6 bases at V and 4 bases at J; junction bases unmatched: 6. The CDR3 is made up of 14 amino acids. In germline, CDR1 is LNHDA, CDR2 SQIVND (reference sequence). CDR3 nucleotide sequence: TGTGCCAGTAGCAAGACAGGGATCGGAAACACCATATATTTT. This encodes CASSKTGIGNTIYF. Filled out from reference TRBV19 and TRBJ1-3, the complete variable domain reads DGGITQSPKYLFRKEGQNVTLSCEQNLNHDAMYWYRQDPGQGLRLIYYSQIVNDFQKGDIAEGYSVSREKKESFPLTVTSAQKNPTAFYLCASSKTGIGNTIYFGEGSWLTVV.

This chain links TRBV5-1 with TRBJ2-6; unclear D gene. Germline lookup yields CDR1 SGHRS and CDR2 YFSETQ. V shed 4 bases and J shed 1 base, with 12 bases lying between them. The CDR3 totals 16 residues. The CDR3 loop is CASSSLVNSGANVLTF. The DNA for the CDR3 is TGCGCCAGCAGCAGTCTAGTCAATTCTGGGGCCAACGTCCTGACTTTC.

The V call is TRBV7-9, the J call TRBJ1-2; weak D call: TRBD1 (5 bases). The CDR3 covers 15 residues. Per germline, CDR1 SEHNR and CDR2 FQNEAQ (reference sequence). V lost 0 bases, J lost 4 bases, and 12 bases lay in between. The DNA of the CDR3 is TGTGCCAGCAGCTTAGCCTCGACAGAGACCTATGGCTACACCTTC. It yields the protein CASSLASTETYGYTF.

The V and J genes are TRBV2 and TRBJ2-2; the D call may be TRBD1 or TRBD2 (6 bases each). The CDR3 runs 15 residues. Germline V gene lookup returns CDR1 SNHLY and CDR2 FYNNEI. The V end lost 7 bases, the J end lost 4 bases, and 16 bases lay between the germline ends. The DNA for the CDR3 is TGTGCCAGCACCCCGGGGGCGTTATTCACCGGGGAGCTGTTTTTT. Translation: CASTPGALFTGELFF.

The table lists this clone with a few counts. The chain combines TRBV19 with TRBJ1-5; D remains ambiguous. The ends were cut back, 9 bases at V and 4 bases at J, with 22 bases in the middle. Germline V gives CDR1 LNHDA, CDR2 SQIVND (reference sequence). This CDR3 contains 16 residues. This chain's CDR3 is CASSPGKGIGNQPQHF. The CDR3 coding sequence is TGTGCCAGCTCCCCCGGGAAAGGGATCGGTAATCAGCCCCAGCATTTT. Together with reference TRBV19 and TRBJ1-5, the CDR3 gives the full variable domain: DGGITQSPKYLFRKEGQNVTLSCEQNLNHDAMYWYRQDPGQGLRLIYYSQIVNDFQKGDIAEGYSVSREKKESFPLTVTSAQKNPTAFYLCASSPGKGIGNQPQHFGDGTRLSIL.

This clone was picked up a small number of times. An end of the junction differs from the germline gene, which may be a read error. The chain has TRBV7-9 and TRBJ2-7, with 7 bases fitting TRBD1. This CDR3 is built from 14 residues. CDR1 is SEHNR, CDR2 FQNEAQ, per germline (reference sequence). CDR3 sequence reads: CASSWDSTSNEQYF. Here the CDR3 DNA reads TGTGCCAGCAGCTGGGACAGTACCTCCAACGAGCAGTACTTC.

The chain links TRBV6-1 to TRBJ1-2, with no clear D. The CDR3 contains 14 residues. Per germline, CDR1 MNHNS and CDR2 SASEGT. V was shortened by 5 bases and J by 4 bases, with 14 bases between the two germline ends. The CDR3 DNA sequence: TGTGCCAGCAGTTATCTCCCGGCACGCTATGGCTACACCTTC. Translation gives CASSYLPARYGYTF.

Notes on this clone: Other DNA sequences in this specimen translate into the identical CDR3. The CDR3 region has the DNA TGTGCCAGTAGTATAGGGGCTAACACTGAAGCTTTCTTT. It specifies CASSIGANTEAFF. V gene TRBV19 combines with J gene TRBJ1-1; D remains ambiguous. With 1 base removed from V and 2 bases from J, the gap between germline ends came to 5 bases. CDR1 and CDR2 from the germline V gene are LNHDA and SQIVND (reference sequence). This CDR3 is 13 amino acids long.